The sequence of this T cell receptor (beta chain) was determined in a study of blood T cell repertoires in COVID-19. Study in general: The study drew acute and convalescent COVID-19 samples from the United States, Italy and Spain. PBMCs, B-cell-depleted T cells, or T cells were the source of the cDNA or gDNA that made up the material.

CDR3 size: 14 residues. CDR1 and CDR2 from the germline V gene are SNHLY and FYNNEI. The V end was cut by 6 bases, the J end by 8 bases, with 16 bases between. How the authors handled the data: Amplification of reference gene primers provided the estimated nucleated cell counts. The repertoire was sequenced with immunoSEQ multiplex PCR; TCRdb's copy has only in-frame clones and lacks some. Clone size and V and J calls were adopted from that table, with D and trimming inferred from the DNA. The sample contains fewer than 350,000 clones, 81% of which appear only once. V is TRBV2 and J is TRBJ1-4; TRBD1 is a possible D gene (5 bases). This TCR derives from a woman aged 55 to 70 with active or convalescent COVID-19. Sequenced material: peripheral blood. As DNA, the CDR3 is TGTGCCAGCAGACTGCGGGGGGATGGGGAAAAACTGTTTTTT. This sequence encodes CASRLRGDGEKLFF.